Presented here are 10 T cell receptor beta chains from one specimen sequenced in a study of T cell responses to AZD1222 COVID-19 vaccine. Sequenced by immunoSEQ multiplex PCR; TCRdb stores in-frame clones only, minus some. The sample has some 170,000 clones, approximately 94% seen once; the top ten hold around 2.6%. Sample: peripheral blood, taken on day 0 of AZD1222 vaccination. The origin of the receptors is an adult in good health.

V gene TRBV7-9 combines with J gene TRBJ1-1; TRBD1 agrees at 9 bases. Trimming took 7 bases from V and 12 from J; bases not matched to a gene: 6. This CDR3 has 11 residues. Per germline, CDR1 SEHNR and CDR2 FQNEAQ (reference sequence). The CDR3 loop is CASNQQGAPFF. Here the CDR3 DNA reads TGTGCCAGCAACCAACAGGGGGCGCCTTTCTTT.

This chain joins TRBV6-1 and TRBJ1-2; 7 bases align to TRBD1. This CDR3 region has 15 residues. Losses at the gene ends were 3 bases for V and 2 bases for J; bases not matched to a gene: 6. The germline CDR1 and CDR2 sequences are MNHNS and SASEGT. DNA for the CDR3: TGTGCCAGCAGTGATCTCGCAGGGGGAAACTATGGCTACACCTTC. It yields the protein CASSDLAGGNYGYTF.

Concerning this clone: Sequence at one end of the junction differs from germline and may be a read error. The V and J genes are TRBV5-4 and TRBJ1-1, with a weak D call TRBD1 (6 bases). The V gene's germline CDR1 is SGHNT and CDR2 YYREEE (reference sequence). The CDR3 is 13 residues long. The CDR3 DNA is TGTGCCAGCAGTTGGGGGCAGGGCCCTGAGGCTTTCTTT. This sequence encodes CASSWGQGPEAFF.

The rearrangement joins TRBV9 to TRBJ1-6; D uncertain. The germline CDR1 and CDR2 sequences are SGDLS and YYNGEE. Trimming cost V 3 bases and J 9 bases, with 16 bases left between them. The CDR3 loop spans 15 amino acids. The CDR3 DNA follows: TGTGCCAGCAGCGGCGGGCTCGGGGTTGCTTCACCCCTCCACTTT. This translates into CASSGGLGVASPLHF.

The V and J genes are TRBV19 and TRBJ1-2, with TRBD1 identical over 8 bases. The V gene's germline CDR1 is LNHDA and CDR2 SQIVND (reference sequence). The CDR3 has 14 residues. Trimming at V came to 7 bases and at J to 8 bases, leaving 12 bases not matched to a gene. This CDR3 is CASTYNPGGEGYTF. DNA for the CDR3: TGTGCCAGTACCTATAACCCAGGGGGCGAAGGCTACACCTTC. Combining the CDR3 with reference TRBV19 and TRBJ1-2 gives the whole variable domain DGGITQSPKYLFRKEGQNVTLSCEQNLNHDAMYWYRQDPGQGLRLIYYSQIVNDFQKGDIAEGYSVSREKKESFPLTVTSAQKNPTAFYLCASTYNPGGEGYTFGSGTRLTVV.

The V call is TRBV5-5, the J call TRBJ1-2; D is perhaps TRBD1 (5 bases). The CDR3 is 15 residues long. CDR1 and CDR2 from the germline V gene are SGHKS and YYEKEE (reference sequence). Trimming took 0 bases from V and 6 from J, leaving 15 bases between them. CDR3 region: CASSLGQPDVDGYTF. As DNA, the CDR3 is TGTGCCAGCAGCTTGGGACAGCCAGACGTTGATGGCTACACCTTC.

CDR3 sequence reads: CASSLLSGHGYTF. The CDR3 bases are TGCGCCAGCAGCTTGCTGTCAGGACATGGCTACACCTTC. V usage is TRBV5-1 and J usage is TRBJ1-2; D is undetermined. The CDR3 covers 13 residues. V lost 1 base to trimming and J lost 6 bases, with 10 bases between them. CDR1 and CDR2 from the germline V gene are SGHRS and YFSETQ. Drawing the rest from reference TRBV5-1 and TRBJ1-2, the complete variable domain is KAGVTQTPRYLIKTRGQQVTLSCSPISGHRSVSWYQQTPGQGLQFLFEYFSETQRNKGNFPGRFSGRQFSNSRSEMNVSTLELGDSALYLCASSLLSGHGYTFGSGTRLTVV.

CDR3 coding DNA: TGTGCCAGCAGTCCTAGCGGGGGGAGCACAGATACGCAGTATTTT. Its protein product is CASSPSGGSTDTQYF. This rearrangement joins TRBV6-5 to TRBJ2-3; 11 nucleotides match TRBD2. CDR1 is MNHEY, CDR2 SVGAGI, per germline. CDR3 size: 15 residues. Germline trimming cut 5 bases from V and 0 bases from J; bases unmatched to any gene: 1.

The CDR3 coding sequence is TGTGCCAGCAGCTTAGCGTTGGCTAGCGGGAGTATCTACAATGAGCAGTTCTTC. Translating gives CASSLALASGSIYNEQFF. This sequence joins TRBV7-8 and TRBJ2-1; 10 bases map to TRBD2. This CDR3 has 18 amino acids. Unmatched junction bases numbered 8, after V lost 0 bases and J lost 3 bases. Looked up from germline, CDR1 is SGHVS and CDR2 is FQNEAQ.

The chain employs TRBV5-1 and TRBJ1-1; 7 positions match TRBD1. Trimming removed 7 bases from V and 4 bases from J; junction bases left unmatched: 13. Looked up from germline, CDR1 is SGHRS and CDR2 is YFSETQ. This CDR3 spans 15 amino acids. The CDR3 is CASALGGIGSTEAFF. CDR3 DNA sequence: TGCGCCAGCGCTCTAGGGGGCATCGGCAGCACTGAAGCTTTCTTT.